The T cell receptor beta chain described here comes from a study of blood T cell repertoires in COVID-19 (dated by TCRdb to between 2020 and 2021). General notes on the study: Collaborator samples came from the United States, Italy and Spain and covered acute and convalescent phases of COVID-19. The prospective study material was composed of cDNA or gDNA derived from T cells, B-cell-depleted T cells, or PBMCs. Deeply sampled blood TCRbeta repertoires from subjects exposed to, actively infected with, or recovered from COVID-19 were included in the dataset. The repertoires were released in a freely available public database intended as a resource for research on the immune response to SARS-CoV-2. The samples were drawn from two sources: the first 160 participants of the ongoing ImmuneRACE study, and some 1,300 subjects contributed by 6 global collaborators. The sample metadata nearly always contained a de-identified subject ID, COVID-19 status, age in years and sex. Where available, HLA class I and class II types were taken from metadata supplied by the sample provider and were not determined by assay-based typing. Beyond this particular receptor, the publication reports: Clinical and demographic metadata were provided uncurated, with the amount varying by source and participant.

A remark on this clone: Its antigen has not been determined. Per-base qualities were not stored, and no clone one base away is much larger.

TCRbeta CDR3 regions were amplified from genomic DNA using the immunoSEQ Assay, a bias-controlled multiplex PCR. Turning to the authors' computational methods: The number of nucleated cells in each sample was estimated from the amplification of reference gene primers within the assay. Sequence reads were collapsed and filtered to measure the absolute abundance of every unique TCRbeta CDR3 rearrangement. For each sample, productive Simpson clonality was calculated by taking the square root of Simpson's diversity index across productive rearrangements. TCRdb took this table from immuneACCESS and kept in-frame rearrangements with V and J called. Such tables lack part of the clones; where checked against another copy, unresolved V genes explain under half of the gap, and the rest is unexplained. V and J calls plus clone size are reproduced from that table; the DNA served to infer D and trimming. The table for this sample lists over 100,000 clones; 86% of them were counted only once. The ten largest clones capture 4% to 5.5% of the sample.

The collaborating institutions used their own protocols to collect whole blood in K2EDTA tubes. Collaborator samples were shipped for TCRbeta analysis as frozen whole blood, isolated PBMCs, or DNA extracted from either sample type. The junction shows trimming of 4 bases on V and 5 bases on J, and the gene matches do not reach 6 bases of it. Including the terminal cysteine and phenylalanine, the CDR3 comprises 13 residues. Of the read, only the CDR3 DNA is kept; its 39 bases are in frame from base 1. The germline V gene (reference sequence) sets CDR1 to GTSNPN and CDR2 to SVGIG. The source of this sequence is a man in his forties or fifties with acute or convalescent COVID-19. This chain joins TRBV30 to TRBJ2-7, with 9 junctional bases fitting TRBD1. The sample comprised peripheral blood. The nucleotide sequence reads TGTGCCTGGAAACAGGACAGGGGAGACGAGCAGTACTTC. Translated, this is CAWKQDRGDEQYF.